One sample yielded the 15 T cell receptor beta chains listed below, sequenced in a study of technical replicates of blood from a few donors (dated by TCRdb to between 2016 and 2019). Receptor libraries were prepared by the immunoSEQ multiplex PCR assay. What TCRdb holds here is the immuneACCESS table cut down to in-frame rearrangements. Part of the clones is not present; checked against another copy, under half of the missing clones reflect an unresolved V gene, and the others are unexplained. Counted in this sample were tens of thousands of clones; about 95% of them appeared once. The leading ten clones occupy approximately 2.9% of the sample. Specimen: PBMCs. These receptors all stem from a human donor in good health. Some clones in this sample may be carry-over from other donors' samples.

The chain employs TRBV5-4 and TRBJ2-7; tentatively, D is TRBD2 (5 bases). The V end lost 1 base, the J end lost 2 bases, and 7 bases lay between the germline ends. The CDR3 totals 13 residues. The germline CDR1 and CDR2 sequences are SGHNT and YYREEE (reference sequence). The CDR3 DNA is TGTGCCAGCAGCTTGAGGGAGACCTACGAGCAGTACTTC. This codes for CASSLRETYEQYF.

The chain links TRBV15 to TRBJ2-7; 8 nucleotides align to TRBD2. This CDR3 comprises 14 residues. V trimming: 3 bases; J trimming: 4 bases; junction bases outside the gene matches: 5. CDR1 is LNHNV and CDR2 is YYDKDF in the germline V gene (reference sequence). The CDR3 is CATSSGGRQYEQYF. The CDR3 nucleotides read TGTGCCACCAGCAGCGGCGGGAGGCAGTACGAGCAGTACTTC. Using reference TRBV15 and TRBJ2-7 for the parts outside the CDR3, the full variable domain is DAMVIQNPRYQVTQFGKPVTLSCSQTLNHNVMYWYQQKSSQAPKLLFHYYDKDFNNEADTPDNFQSRRPNTSFCFLDIRSPGLGDTAMYLCATSSGGRQYEQYFGPGTRLTVT.

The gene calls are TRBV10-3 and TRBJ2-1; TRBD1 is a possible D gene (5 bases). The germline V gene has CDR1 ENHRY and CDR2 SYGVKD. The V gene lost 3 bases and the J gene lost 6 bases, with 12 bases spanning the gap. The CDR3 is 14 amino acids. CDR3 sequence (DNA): TGTGCCATCAGTGACCGACAGAACCTCAATGAGCAGTTCTTC. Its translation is CAISDRQNLNEQFF.

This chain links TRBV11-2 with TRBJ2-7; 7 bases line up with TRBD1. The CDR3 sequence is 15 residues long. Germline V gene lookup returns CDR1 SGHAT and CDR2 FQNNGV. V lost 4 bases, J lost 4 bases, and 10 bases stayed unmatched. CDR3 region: CASSSTMGTVYEQYF. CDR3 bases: TGTGCCAGCAGCTCCACCATGGGGACAGTTTACGAGCAGTACTTC. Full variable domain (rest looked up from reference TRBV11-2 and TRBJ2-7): EAGVAQSPRYKIIEKRQSVAFWCNPISGHATLYWYQQILGQGPKLLIQFQNNGVVDDSQLPKDRFSAERLKGVDSTLKIQPAKLEDSAVYLCASSSTMGTVYEQYFGPGTRLTVT.

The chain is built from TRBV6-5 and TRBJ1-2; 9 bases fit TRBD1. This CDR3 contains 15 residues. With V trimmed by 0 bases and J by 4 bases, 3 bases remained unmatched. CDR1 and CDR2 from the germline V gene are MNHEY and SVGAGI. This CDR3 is CASSYSNRGPYGYTF. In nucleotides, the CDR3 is TGTGCCAGCAGTTACTCAAACAGGGGGCCCTATGGCTACACCTTC.

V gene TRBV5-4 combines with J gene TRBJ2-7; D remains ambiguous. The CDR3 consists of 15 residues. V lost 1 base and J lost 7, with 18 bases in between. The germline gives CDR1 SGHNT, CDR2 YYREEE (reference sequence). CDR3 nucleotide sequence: TGTGCCAGCAGCTTGAGTGGTCACCCGTCGAGTGAGCAGTACTTC. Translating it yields CASSLSGHPSSEQYF.

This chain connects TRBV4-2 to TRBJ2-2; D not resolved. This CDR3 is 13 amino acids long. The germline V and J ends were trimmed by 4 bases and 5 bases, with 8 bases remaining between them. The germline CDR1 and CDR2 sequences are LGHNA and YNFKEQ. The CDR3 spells CASSLVRTGELFF. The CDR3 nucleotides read TGTGCCAGCAGCCTGGTTCGGACCGGGGAGCTGTTTTTT.

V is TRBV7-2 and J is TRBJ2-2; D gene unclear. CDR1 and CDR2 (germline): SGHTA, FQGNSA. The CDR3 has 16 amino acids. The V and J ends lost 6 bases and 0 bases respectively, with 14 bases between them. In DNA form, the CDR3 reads TGTGCCAGCAGTCTCAACAGCCCTGCGAACACCGGGGAGCTGTTTTTT. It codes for CASSLNSPANTGELFF. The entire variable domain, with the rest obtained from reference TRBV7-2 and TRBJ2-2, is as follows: GAGVSQSPSNKVTEKGKDVELRCDPISGHTALYWYRQSLGQGLEFLIYFQGNSAPDKSGLPSDRFSAERTGGSVSTLTIQRTQQEDSAVYLCASSLNSPANTGELFFGEGSRLTVL.

The CDR3 sequence is CASSDWQGYGYTF. In nucleotides, the CDR3 is TGCGCCAGCAGTGACTGGCAGGGCTATGGCTACACCTTC. This chain connects TRBV10-1 to TRBJ1-2, with D tentatively TRBD1 (5 bases). Germline CDR1 WNHNN, CDR2 SYGVQD (reference sequence). CDR3 length: 13 amino acids. V lost 3 bases and J lost 4, with 9 bases in between.

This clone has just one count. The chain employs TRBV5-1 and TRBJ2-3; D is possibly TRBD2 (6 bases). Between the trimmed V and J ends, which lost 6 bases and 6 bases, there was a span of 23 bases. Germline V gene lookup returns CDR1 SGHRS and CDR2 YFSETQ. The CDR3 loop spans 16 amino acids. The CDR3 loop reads CASTNLAPGGGDTQYF. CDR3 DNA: TGCGCCAGCACCAACCTCGCCCCGGGCGGAGGGGATACGCAGTATTTT. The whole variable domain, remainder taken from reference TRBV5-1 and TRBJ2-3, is KAGVTQTPRYLIKTRGQQVTLSCSPISGHRSVSWYQQTPGQGLQFLFEYFSETQRNKGNFPGRFSGRQFSNSRSEMNVSTLELGDSALYLCASTNLAPGGGDTQYFGPGTRLTVL.

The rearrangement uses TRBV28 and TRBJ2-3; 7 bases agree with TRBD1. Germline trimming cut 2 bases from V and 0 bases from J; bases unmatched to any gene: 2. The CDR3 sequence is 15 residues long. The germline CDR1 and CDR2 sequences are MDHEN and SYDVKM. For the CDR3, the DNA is TGTGCCAGCAGTTTAGACAGGGATAGCACAGATACGCAGTATTTT. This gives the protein CASSLDRDSTDTQYF.

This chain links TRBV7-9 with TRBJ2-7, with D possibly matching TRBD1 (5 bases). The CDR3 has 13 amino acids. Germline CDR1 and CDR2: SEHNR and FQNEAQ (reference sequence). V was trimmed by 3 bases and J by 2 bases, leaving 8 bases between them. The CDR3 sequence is CASSFAGTYEQYF. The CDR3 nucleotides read TGTGCCAGCAGCTTCGCAGGGACCTACGAGCAGTACTTC.

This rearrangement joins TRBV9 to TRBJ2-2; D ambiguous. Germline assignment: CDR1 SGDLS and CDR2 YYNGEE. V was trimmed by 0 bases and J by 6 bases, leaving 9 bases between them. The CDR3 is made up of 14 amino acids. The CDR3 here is CASSVAPSAGELFF. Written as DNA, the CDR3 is TGTGCCAGCAGCGTAGCCCCCAGTGCCGGGGAGCTGTTTTTT.

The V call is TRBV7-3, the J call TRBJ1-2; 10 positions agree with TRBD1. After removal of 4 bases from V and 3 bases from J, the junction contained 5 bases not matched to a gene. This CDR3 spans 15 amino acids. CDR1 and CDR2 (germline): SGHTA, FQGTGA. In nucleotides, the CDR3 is TGTGCCAGCAGCTACCCGGGACAGGGGTACTATGGCTACACCTTC. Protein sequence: CASSYPGQGYYGYTF.

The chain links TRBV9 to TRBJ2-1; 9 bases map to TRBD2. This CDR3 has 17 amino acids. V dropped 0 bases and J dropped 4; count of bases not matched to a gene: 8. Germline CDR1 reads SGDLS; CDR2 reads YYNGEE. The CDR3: CASSVDIGTSKYNEQFF. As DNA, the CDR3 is TGTGCCAGCAGCGTAGACATCGGGACTAGCAAATACAATGAGCAGTTCTTC.